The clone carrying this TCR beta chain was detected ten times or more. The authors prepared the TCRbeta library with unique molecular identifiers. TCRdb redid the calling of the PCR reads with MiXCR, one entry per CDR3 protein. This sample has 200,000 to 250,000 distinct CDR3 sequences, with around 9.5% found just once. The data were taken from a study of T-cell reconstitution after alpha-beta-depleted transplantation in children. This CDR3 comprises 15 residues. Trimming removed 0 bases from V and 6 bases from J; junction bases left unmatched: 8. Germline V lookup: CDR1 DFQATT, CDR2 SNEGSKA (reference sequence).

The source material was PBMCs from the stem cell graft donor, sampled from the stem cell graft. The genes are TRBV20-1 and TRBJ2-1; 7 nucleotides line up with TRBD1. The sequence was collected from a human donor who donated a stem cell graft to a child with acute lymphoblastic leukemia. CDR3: CSARDRDRVTNEQFF. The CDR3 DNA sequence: TGCAGTGCTAGAGATCGTGACAGGGTGACCAATGAGCAGTTCTTC.